The 32 T cell receptor beta chains given below trace back to one sample, sequenced in a study of graft-versus-host responses after intestinal transplantation. Which antigens these TCRs recognize remains unknown. Assay: immunoSEQ multiplex PCR; the TCRdb copy retains only in-frame clones and omits some. The data hold around 100,000 clones, with 87% observed a single time. Sequences were derived from unstimulated CD4+ T cells sorted from spleen or lymph node cells, sampled before intestinal transplant. Source of these receptors: a human donor who received an intestinal transplant.

This clone was detected only once. CDR3 protein: CASINQGSNEAFF. The CDR3 DNA reads as TGTGCCAGCATCAATCAGGGGTCAAATGAAGCTTTCTTT. V is TRBV28 and J is TRBJ1-1, with D perhaps TRBD1 (6 bases). V was shortened by 7 bases and J by 7 bases, with 16 bases between the two germline ends. The CDR3 runs to 13 residues. Per germline, CDR1 MDHEN and CDR2 SYDVKM.

This clone showed up just once. V usage is TRBV6-1 and J usage is TRBJ1-3; the match to TRBD1 covers 8 bases. In germline, CDR1 is MNHNS, CDR2 SASEGT. The CDR3 has 14 amino acids. The junction had 8 bases not matched to a gene; V was cut back by 5 bases and J by 8 bases. The CDR3 DNA reads TGTGCCAGCAGTTGGACAGGGTATACGGACACCATATATTTT. Translation: CASSWTGYTDTIYF.

The V and J genes are TRBV13 and TRBJ2-3; 13 bases line up with TRBD2. V gave up 5 bases and J gave up 2 bases; unmatched junction bases: 7. The CDR3 covers 17 residues. Germline V lookup: CDR1 PRHDT, CDR2 FYEKMQ (reference sequence). The DNA for the CDR3 is TGTGCCAGCAGCATTGGACTAGCGGGGGCCAACACAGATACGCAGTATTTT. Translated: CASSIGLAGANTDTQYF.

The chain recombines TRBV19 with TRBJ2-7; 11 positions agree with TRBD1. The CDR3 runs 15 residues. CDR1 is LNHDA and CDR2 is SQIVND in the germline V gene (reference sequence). V lost 5 bases, J lost 3 bases, and 6 bases stayed unmatched. The CDR3 region is CASSGGTGGFYEQYF. The DNA of the CDR3 is TGTGCCAGTAGTGGAGGGACAGGGGGTTTCTACGAGCAGTACTTC. Variable domain in full (rest from reference TRBV19 and TRBJ2-7): DGGITQSPKYLFRKEGQNVTLSCEQNLNHDAMYWYRQDPGQGLRLIYYSQIVNDFQKGDIAEGYSVSREKKESFPLTVTSAQKNPTAFYLCASSGGTGGFYEQYFGPGTRLTVT.

The rearrangement uses TRBV6-5 and TRBJ1-2; 12 positions agree with TRBD1. V lost 0 bases and J lost 8; bases outside the gene matches: 7. From germline, CDR1 is MNHEY and CDR2 SVGAGI. This CDR3 contains 16 residues. The CDR3 spells CASSYSRGQGADGYTF. In DNA, the CDR3 is TGTGCCAGCAGTTACTCGAGGGGACAGGGGGCGGACGGCTACACCTTC.

This clone was found many times. The V call is TRBV7-3, the J call TRBJ2-3; TRBD2 matches 8 bases. CDR1 and CDR2 from the germline V gene are SGHTA and FQGTGA. V lost 2 bases to trimming and J lost 4 bases; unmatched junction nucleotides: 11. The CDR3 sequence is 17 residues long. The CDR3 reads CASSLGGGRPGADTQYF. Here the CDR3 DNA reads TGTGCCAGCAGCTTAGGTGGCGGGAGGCCAGGGGCAGATACGCAGTATTTT.

The chain has TRBV7-3 and TRBJ2-1; D gene unclear. The CDR3 sequence is 15 residues long. The germline gives CDR1 SGHTA, CDR2 FQGTGA. The ends were cut back, 4 bases at V and 8 bases at J, with 18 bases in the middle. The CDR3, as DNA: TGTGCCAGCAGCTACAAAGGGCGGCTTAGAGATGAGCAGTTCTTC. Protein product: CASSYKGRLRDEQFF.

J is TRBJ2-7 and V is TRBV7-2; the D is unclear. The CDR3 runs 13 residues. V lost 5 bases to trimming and J lost 4 bases, with 12 bases between them. From germline, CDR1 is SGHTA and CDR2 FQGNSA. CDR3 bases: TGTGCCAGCAGCCCGAACCCAAATTACGAGCAGTACTTC. This sequence encodes CASSPNPNYEQYF.

The rearrangement links TRBV5-7 to TRBJ2-2; D tentatively fits TRBD1 or TRBD2 (5 bases each). TRBV5-7 belongs to the ORF category, with a function that is uncertain. The CDR3 extends over 13 amino acids. The V end lost 3 bases, the J end lost 4 bases, and 7 bases lay between the germline ends. The CDR3 here is CASSWGFTGELFF. The CDR3 DNA follows: TGTGCCAGCAGCTGGGGGTTCACCGGGGAGCTGTTTTTT.

The chain uses TRBV19 and TRBJ1-6, with D perhaps matching TRBD1 (5 bases). The CDR3 loop spans 15 amino acids. Germline CDR1 is LNHDA and CDR2 is SQIVND (reference sequence). V gave up 3 bases and J gave up 8 bases, with 14 bases separating them. In DNA, the CDR3 is TGTGCCAGTAGTATTCAAGACAGTAGCTATTCACCCCTCCACTTT. Its protein is CASSIQDSSYSPLHF.

The chain recombines TRBV5-1 with TRBJ2-7; 8 nucleotides match TRBD2. Trimming removed 0 bases from V and 3 bases from J; junction bases left unmatched: 5. CDR1 SGHRS and CDR2 YFSETQ come from the germline V gene. The CDR3 is 15 amino acids. In DNA, the CDR3 is TGCGCCAGCAGCTTGGGGGGGACTAGTAACTACGAGCAGTACTTC. Its translation: CASSLGGTSNYEQYF.

V usage is TRBV11-2 and J usage is TRBJ2-5, with D maybe TRBD1 (5 bases). The CDR3 covers 14 residues. Trimming left V 2 bases short and J 4 bases short, with 11 bases between. Germline loops: CDR1 SGHAT, CDR2 FQNNGV. The CDR3 spells CASSLKGSGETQYF. The DNA of the CDR3 is TGTGCCAGCAGCTTAAAGGGGTCGGGAGAGACCCAGTACTTC.

This chain joins TRBV9 and TRBJ2-1, with D uncertain. The germline V gene has CDR1 SGDLS and CDR2 YYNGEE. V gave up 4 bases and J gave up 7 bases, with 15 bases separating them. The CDR3 loop spans 14 amino acids. The CDR3 loop is CASSSRARENEQFF. CDR3 nucleotides: TGTGCCAGCAGCTCCCGAGCTAGAGAGAATGAGCAGTTCTTC.

This chain joins TRBV5-1 and TRBJ2-7; D is unresolved. CDR1 and CDR2 (germline): SGHRS, YFSETQ. CDR3 length equals 13 residues. Trimming left V 0 bases short and J 4 bases short, with 8 bases between. DNA for the CDR3: TGCGCCAGCAGCTTGGATCCTTTTTACGAGCAGTACTTC. Protein: CASSLDPFYEQYF.

Only one count was recorded for this clone. The rearrangement joins TRBV29-1 to TRBJ1-1; a weak D match, TRBD1 (5 bases). The germline CDR1 and CDR2 sequences are SQVTM and ANQGSEA. This CDR3 has 14 amino acids. Trimming stripped 1 base from V and 0 bases from J, with 9 bases between. CDR3 nucleotides: TGCAGCGTTGAAGGTCTCAGGGTGAACACTGAAGCTTTCTTT. This gives the protein CSVEGLRVNTEAFF.

The chain is built from TRBV7-6 and TRBJ2-5, with D possibly TRBD2 on 6 matching bases. Germline loops: CDR1 SGHVS, CDR2 FNYEAQ. The CDR3 has 16 residues. Trimming cost V 1 base and J 3 bases, with 15 bases left between them. For the CDR3, the DNA is TGTGCCAGCAGCTTAGAACTCTTCTGGGGGGAAGAGACCCAGTACTTC. Protein product: CASSLELFWGEETQYF.

The rearrangement joins TRBV12-5 to TRBJ2-5; no reliable D call. V dropped 2 bases and J dropped 1 base, with 2 bases sitting between them. Germline lookup yields CDR1 LGHNT and CDR2 FRNRAP. CDR3 size: 12 residues. CDR3 nucleotides: TGTGCTAGTGGTTTGAGCCAAGAGACCCAGTACTTC. Its translation: CASGLSQETQYF.

The chain carries TRBV11-2 and TRBJ2-1, with 7 bases lining up with TRBD2. This CDR3 contains 19 residues. Germline V lookup: CDR1 SGHAT, CDR2 FQNNGV. The junction had 14 bases not matched to a gene; V was cut back by 3 bases and J by 0 bases. This CDR3 reads CASSFTAGVFLSSYNEQFF. The CDR3 region has the DNA TGTGCCAGCAGCTTTACGGCGGGAGTATTCCTGAGCTCCTACAATGAGCAGTTCTTC. The full variable domain, with the rest looked up from reference TRBV11-2 and TRBJ2-1, is EAGVAQSPRYKIIEKRQSVAFWCNPISGHATLYWYQQILGQGPKLLIQFQNNGVVDDSQLPKDRFSAERLKGVDSTLKIQPAKLEDSAVYLCASSFTAGVFLSSYNEQFFGPGTRLTVL.

The J gene is TRBJ2-1, the V gene TRBV9; 10 bases fit TRBD2. The CDR3 extends over 15 amino acids. Per germline, CDR1 SGDLS and CDR2 YYNGEE. V trimming: 2 bases; J trimming: 7 bases; junction bases outside the gene matches: 6. DNA of the CDR3: TGTGCCAGCAGCGTCCTAGCGGGGGTTCGGAATGAGCAGTTCTTC. As protein: CASSVLAGVRNEQFF.

The CDR3, as DNA: TGTGCCAGCAGCCCATATTATCGAGATACGCAGTATTTT. Its protein product is CASSPYYRDTQYF. The chain recombines TRBV14 with TRBJ2-3; no reliable D call. The CDR3 is 13 amino acids. Trimming removed 4 bases from V and 5 bases from J, with 10 bases in between. The germline CDR1 and CDR2 sequences are SGHDN and FVKESK.

Regarding this clone: A junction boundary mismatches the germline segment, possibly from a read error. The V gene is TRBV2, the J gene TRBJ2-7; 9 bases map to TRBD1. The CDR3 loop spans 14 amino acids. Germline values: CDR1 SNHLY, CDR2 FYNNEI. CDR3 amino acids: CASRTGGASFEQYF. The CDR3 bases are TGTGCCAGCAGAACAGGGGGCGCGTCCTTCGAGCAGTACTTC.

This clone showed up just a few times. This chain joins TRBV12-2 and TRBJ2-7; the DNA was not compared with TRBD2, the D call given in the table. TRBV12-2 constitutes a pseudogene. The CDR3 totals 15 residues. The CDR3 loop reads CASRHTSGGTYEQYF. CDR3 nucleotides: TGTGCAAGTCGCCACACTAGCGGAGGAACCTACGAGCAGTACTTC.

This clone is a singleton in its sample. The genes are TRBV28 and TRBJ2-5; possibly TRBD1 for D (6 bases). The J call is doubtful: the DNA matches TRBJ2-7 better. The CDR3 has 13 residues. Germline assignment: CDR1 MDHEN and CDR2 SYDVKM. The CDR3 nucleotides are TGTGCCAGCAGTACTTCACAGGGAAACGAGCAGTACTTC. It yields the protein CASSTSQGNEQYF.

This sequence joins TRBV19 and TRBJ2-1; maybe TRBD2 (5 bases). Germline-derived CDR1 and CDR2 are LNHDA and SQIVND (reference sequence). The ends were cut back, 3 bases at V and 10 bases at J, with 19 bases in the middle. CDR3 length: 15 residues. The CDR3 is CASSIRLATTGEQFF. For the CDR3, the DNA is TGTGCCAGTAGTATCCGCCTAGCCACGACGGGGGAGCAGTTCTTC.

J is TRBJ2-5 and V is TRBV7-3; 8 bases map to TRBD2. The CDR3 loop spans 14 amino acids. Germline V gives CDR1 SGHTA, CDR2 FQGTGA. V gave up 2 bases and J gave up 4 bases; unmatched junction bases: 3. CDR3 coding DNA: TGTGCCAGCAGCTTAGACGCGGGGGGAGAGACCCAGTACTTC. This codes for CASSLDAGGETQYF.

Of note for this clone: A read error may produce the germline difference seen at one junction end. Distinct nucleotide sequences in the sample also encode this CDR3. The chain has TRBV2 and TRBJ1-6; 12 nucleotides align to TRBD1. This CDR3 has 16 amino acids. Germline V gene data show CDR1 as SNHLY and CDR2 as FYNNEI. The CDR3 DNA sequence: TGTGCCAGCAGTGGTGGGACAGGGGGCTATAATTCACCCCTTCACTTT. It codes for CASSGGTGGYNSPLHF.

The V gene is TRBV5-5, the J gene TRBJ1-5; TRBD1 might be the D (5 bases). This CDR3 contains 19 residues. The V end lost 5 bases, the J end lost 3 bases, and 27 bases lay between the germline ends. Germline CDR1 reads SGHKS; CDR2 reads YYEKEE (reference sequence). CDR3: CASRSGPGLKAGDNQPQHF. The CDR3 DNA is TGTGCCAGCAGGTCCGGGCCGGGACTCAAAGCGGGAGACAATCAGCCCCAGCATTTT.

The rearrangement links TRBV28 to TRBJ1-3; TRBD1 matches 7 bases. This CDR3 is 16 amino acids long. Germline V CDR1 and CDR2: MDHEN, SYDVKM. The V and J ends lost 8 bases and 0 bases, in that order; junction bases with no gene match: 10. The chain's CDR3 is CASLPGQIHSGNTIYF. In nucleotides, the CDR3 is TGTGCCAGCTTACCGGGACAGATACACTCTGGAAACACCATATATTTT.

This sequence joins TRBV6-1 and TRBJ2-7; 8 nucleotides align to TRBD1. CDR1 is MNHNS and CDR2 is SASEGT in the germline V gene. The CDR3 loop spans 12 amino acids. V lost 6 bases and J lost 3; bases outside the gene matches: 1. The CDR3 DNA sequence: TGTGCCAGCAGACAGGGGGTCTACGAGCAGTACTTC. It encodes CASRQGVYEQYF.

The V and J genes are TRBV6-5 and TRBJ1-1, with D hard to call. The length of the CDR3 is 12 residues. Germline CDR1 reads MNHEY; CDR2 reads SVGAGI. The V and J ends lost 6 bases and 7 bases respectively, with 12 bases between them. The CDR3 DNA follows: TGTGCCAGCAGACCCGAGGGATTTGAAGCTTTCTTT. Translating it yields CASRPEGFEAFF.

The chain carries TRBV7-3 and TRBJ2-2, with 9 bases matching TRBD1. Germline loops: CDR1 SGHTA, CDR2 FQGTGA. CDR3 size: 18 residues. After removal of 1 base from V and 2 bases from J, the junction contained 8 bases not matched to a gene. The CDR3 reads CASSLISGQGFNTGELFF. DNA of the CDR3: TGTGCCAGCAGCTTAATTTCAGGACAGGGGTTTAACACCGGGGAGCTGTTTTTT.

The rearrangement joins TRBV2 to TRBJ2-5; D is possibly TRBD1 (5 bases). With the DNA end fitting TRBJ2-7 better, the J assignment may be wrong. This CDR3 region has 14 residues. Germline V gene lookup returns CDR1 SNHLY and CDR2 FYNNEI. CDR3 sequence: CASSVLDQGIEQYF. In DNA form, the CDR3 reads TGTGCCAGCAGCGTTCTCGACCAGGGAATCGAGCAGTACTTC.